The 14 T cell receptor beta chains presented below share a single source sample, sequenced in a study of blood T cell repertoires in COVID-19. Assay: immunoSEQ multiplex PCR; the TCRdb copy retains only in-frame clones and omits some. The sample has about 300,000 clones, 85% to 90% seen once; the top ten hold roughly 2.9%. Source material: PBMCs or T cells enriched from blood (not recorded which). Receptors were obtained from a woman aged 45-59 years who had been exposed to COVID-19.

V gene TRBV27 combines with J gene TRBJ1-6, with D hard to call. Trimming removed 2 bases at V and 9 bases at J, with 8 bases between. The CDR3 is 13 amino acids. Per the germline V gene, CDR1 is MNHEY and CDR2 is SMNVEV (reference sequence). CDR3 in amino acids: CASSLRGRSPLHF. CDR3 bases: TGTGCCAGCAGTTTAAGAGGGCGTTCACCCCTCCACTTT.

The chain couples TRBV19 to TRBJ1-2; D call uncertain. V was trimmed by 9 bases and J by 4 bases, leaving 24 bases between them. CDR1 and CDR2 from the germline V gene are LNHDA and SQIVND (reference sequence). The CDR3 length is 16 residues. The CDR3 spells CASNKEGEADLYGYTF. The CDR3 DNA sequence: TGTGCCAGCAATAAGGAGGGAGAAGCGGATCTCTATGGCTACACCTTC.

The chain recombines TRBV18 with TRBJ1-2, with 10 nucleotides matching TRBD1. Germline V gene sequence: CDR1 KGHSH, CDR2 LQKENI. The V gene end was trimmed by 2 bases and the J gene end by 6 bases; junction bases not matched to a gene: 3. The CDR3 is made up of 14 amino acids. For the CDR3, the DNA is TGTGCCAGCTCACCAGGGACAGGGGCTGATGGCTACACCTTC. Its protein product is CASSPGTGADGYTF.

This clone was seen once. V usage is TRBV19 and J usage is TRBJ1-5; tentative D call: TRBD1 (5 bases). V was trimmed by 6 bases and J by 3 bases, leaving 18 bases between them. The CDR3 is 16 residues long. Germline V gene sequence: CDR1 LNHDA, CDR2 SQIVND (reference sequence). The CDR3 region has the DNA TGTGCCAGTAGATGGAGCCAGGGAAACCCCAATCAGCCCCAGCATTTT. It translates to CASRWSQGNPNQPQHF.

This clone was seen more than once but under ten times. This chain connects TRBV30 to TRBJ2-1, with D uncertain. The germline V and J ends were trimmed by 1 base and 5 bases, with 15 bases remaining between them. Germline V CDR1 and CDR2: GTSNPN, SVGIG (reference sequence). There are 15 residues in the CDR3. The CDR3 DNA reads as TGTGCCTGGAGTGACTTTGTCAGACACAACAATGAGCAGTTCTTC. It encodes CAWSDFVRHNNEQFF.

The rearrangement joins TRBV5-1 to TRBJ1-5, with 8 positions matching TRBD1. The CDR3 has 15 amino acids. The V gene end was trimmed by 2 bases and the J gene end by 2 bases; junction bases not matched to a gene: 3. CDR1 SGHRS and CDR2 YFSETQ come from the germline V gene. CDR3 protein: CASSLGQGGNQPQHF. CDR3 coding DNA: TGCGCCAGCAGCTTAGGACAGGGCGGCAATCAGCCCCAGCATTTT.

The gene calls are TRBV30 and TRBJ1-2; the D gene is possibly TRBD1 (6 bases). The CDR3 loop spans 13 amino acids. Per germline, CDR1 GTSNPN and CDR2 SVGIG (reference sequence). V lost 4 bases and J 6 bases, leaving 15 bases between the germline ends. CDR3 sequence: CAWTASGAHGYTF. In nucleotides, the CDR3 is TGTGCCTGGACCGCTTCAGGGGCCCATGGCTACACCTTC.

The CDR3 DNA sequence: TGTGCCAGCAGTTTTAGAGGGTTTACCGGGGAGCTGTTTTTT. Its translation is CASSFRGFTGELFF. The chain couples TRBV28 to TRBJ2-2; TRBD2 is a possible D gene (5 bases). Trimming stripped 3 bases from V and 5 bases from J, with 10 bases between. The length of the CDR3 is 14 residues. In germline, CDR1 is MDHEN, CDR2 SYDVKM.

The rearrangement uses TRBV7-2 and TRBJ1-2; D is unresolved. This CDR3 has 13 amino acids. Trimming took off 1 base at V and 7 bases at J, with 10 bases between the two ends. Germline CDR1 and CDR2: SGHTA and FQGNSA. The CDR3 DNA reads TGTGCCAGCAGCTTAGTGGGTTCGGGTGGCTACACCTTC. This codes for CASSLVGSGGYTF.

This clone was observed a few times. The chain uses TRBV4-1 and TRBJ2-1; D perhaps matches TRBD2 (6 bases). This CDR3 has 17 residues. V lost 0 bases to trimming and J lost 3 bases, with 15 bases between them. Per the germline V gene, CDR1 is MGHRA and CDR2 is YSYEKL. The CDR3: CASSQDPTGLLYNEQFF. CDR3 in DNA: TGCGCCAGCAGCCAAGATCCGACGGGACTCCTCTACAATGAGCAGTTCTTC.

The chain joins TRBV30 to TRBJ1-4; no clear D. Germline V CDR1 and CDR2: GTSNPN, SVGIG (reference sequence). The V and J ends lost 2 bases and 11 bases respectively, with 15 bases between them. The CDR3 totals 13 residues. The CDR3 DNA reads TGTGCCTGGAGTTTCGATCCTTGGCGGAAACTGTTTTTT. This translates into CAWSFDPWRKLFF.

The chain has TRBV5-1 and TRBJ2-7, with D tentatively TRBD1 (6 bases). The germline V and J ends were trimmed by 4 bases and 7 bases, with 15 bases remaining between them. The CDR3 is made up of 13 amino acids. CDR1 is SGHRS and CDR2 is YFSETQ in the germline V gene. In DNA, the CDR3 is TGCGCCAGCAGCCAGGACAGCACGAGGGAGCAGTACTTC. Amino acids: CASSQDSTREQYF.

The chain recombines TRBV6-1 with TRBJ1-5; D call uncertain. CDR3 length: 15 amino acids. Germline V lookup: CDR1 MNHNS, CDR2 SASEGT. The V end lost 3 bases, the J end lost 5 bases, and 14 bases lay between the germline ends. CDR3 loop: CASSEASALYQPQHF. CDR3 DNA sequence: TGTGCCAGCAGTGAGGCCAGCGCATTGTATCAGCCCCAGCATTTT.

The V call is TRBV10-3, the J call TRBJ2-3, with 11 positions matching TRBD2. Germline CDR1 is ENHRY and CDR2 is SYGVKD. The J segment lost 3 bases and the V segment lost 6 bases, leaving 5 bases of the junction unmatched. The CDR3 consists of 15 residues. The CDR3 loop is CAIRPGLAETDTQYF. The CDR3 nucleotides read TGTGCCATCAGGCCGGGACTAGCGGAAACAGATACGCAGTATTTT.